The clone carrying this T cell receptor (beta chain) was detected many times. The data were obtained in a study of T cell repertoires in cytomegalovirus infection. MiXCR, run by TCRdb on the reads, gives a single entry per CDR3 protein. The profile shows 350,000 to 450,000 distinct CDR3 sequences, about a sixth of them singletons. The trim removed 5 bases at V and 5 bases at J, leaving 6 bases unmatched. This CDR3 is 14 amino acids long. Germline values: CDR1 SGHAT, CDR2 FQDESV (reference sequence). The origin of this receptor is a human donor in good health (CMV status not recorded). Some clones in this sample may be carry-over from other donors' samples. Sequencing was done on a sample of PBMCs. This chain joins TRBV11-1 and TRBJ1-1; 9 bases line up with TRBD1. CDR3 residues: CASSQPGTGTEAFF. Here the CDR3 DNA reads TGTGCCAGCAGCCAACCCGGGACAGGGACTGAAGCTTTCTTT. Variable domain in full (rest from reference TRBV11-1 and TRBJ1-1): EAEVAQSPRYKITEKSQAVAFWCDPISGHATLYWYRQILGQGPELLVQFQDESVVDDSQLPKDRFSAERLKGVDSTLKIQPAELGDSAMYLCASSQPGTGTEAFFGQGTRLTVV.